This is a list of T cell receptor beta chains from one sample in a study of blood T cell repertoires in COVID-19. TCRdb keeps only in-frame clones here, not all; method: immunoSEQ multiplex PCR. The profile shows around 120,000 clones, around four fifths of them singletons. The source material was peripheral blood. These receptors were obtained from a man older than 75 with active or convalescent COVID-19. Both conserved end residues are part of each CDR3. The D gene is left open where the match is weak. The size field is filled for only some rows; it gives once, few, many or a size class.

TRBD2 TRBJ2-1 . TRBV6-4 TGTGCCAGCAGTGATAGCGGGGGGGCCGATTCCAATGAGCAGTTCTTC CASSDSGGADSNEQFF
. TRBJ2-1 . TRBV7-9 TGTGCCAGCAGCTTAGCTGGAGTAGGCAATGAGCAGTTCTTC CASSLAGVGNEQFF
. TRBJ1-6 . TRBV5-5 TGTGCCAGCAGCTTGGGGCAAGAAAACTCACCCCTCCACTTT CASSLGQENSPLHF
. TRBJ2-7 . TRBV20-1 TGCAGTGCTAGTGGCAGGGGTCACGAGCAGTACTTC CSASGRGHEQYF
. TRBJ2-5 . TRBV5-5 TGTGCCAGCAGCTTGGCACTTAGGCAGCGTACGGAGACCCAGTACTTC CASSLALRQRTETQYF
. TRBJ2-7 . TRBV6-2/TRBV6-3 TGTGCCAGCAGTTCAAACCCGGGACTCACTCACGAGCAGTACTTC CASSSNPGLTHEQYF
. TRBJ2-7 . TRBV3-1/TRBV3-2 TGTGCCAGCAGCCAGAGTCACTCCTCCTACGAGCAGTACTTC CASSQSHSSYEQYF
. TRBJ2-3 . TRBV11-2 TGTGCCAGCAGCTTAGGGCTAGCGAATACGCAGTATTTT CASSLGLANTQYF
. TRBJ1-5 . TRBV12-5 TGTGCTAGTGGTCTTTGGGTGGGCGAGAGCAATCAGCCCCAGCATTTT CASGLWVGESNQPQHF
. TRBJ1-1 . TRBV12-3/TRBV12-4 TGTGCCAGCTCCCTCGACAAGAACACTGAAGCTTTCTTT CASSLDKNTEAFF
. TRBJ2-7 once TRBV5-1 TGCGCCAGCAGCCAGGACAGCCCGCACTACGAGCAGTACTTC CASSQDSPHYEQYF
. TRBJ2-3 . TRBV19 TGTGCCAGTGGCTTAGATACGCAGTATTTT CASGLDTQYF
TRBD2 TRBJ2-5 once TRBV7-2 TGTGCCAGCAGCCCCTCCTCGCGGGGGGGTGGAGAGACCCAGTACTTC CASSPSSRGGGETQYF
. TRBJ2-7 . TRBV6-1 TGTGCCAGCAGTGATGGGGGCGCTCTCTACGAGCAGTACTTC CASSDGGALYEQYF
TRBD2 TRBJ2-2 . TRBV18 TGTGCCAGCTCACCAAGGGCTAGCGGAGACACCGGGGAGCTGTTTTTT CASSPRASGDTGELFF
. TRBJ1-2 . TRBV27 TGTGCCAGCAGTGGCGGGCCTCGGCTGGGCGGCTACACCTTC CASSGGPRLGGYTF
TRBD1 TRBJ1-1 once TRBV5-1 TGCGCCAGCAGCTTATACTACAGGGGGGAAAGTGGGGAAGCTTTCTTT CASSLYYRGESGEAFF
. TRBJ1-6 . TRBV12-2 TGTGCAAGTCGCTTAGAAGCTCAGGGGCAGAATTCACCCCTCCACTTT CASRLEAQGQNSPLHF
TRBD1 TRBJ2-1 . TRBV7-7 TGTGCTAGCAGCGCGGACAGGGGAAATGAGCAGTTCTTC CASSADRGNEQFF
. TRBJ1-1 . TRBV10-2 TGCGCCAGCACCGGGGGAAACACTGAAGCTTTCTTT CASTGGNTEAFF
TRBD1 TRBJ1-5 . TRBV6-2/TRBV6-3 TGTGCCAGCAGTTTGGAGGGGGCGGTTCAGCCCCAGCATTTT CASSLEGAVQPQHF
. TRBJ1-5 . TRBV7-9 TGTGCCAGCACTGGGGCGGGAGGCCAGCCCCAGCATTTT CASTGAGGQPQHF
. TRBJ1-4 . TRBV4-3 TGCGCCAGCAGCCAAGACTATCAACAGGGCGGGGAAAAACTGTTTTTT CASSQDYQQGGEKLFF
. TRBJ2-7 . TRBV29-1 TGCAGCGTTGTGAGGTCTTCCTACGAGCAGTACTTC CSVVRSSYEQYF
TRBD2 TRBJ2-5 . TRBV7-2 TGTGCCAGCAGCTTAATGGGGACTATTCAAGAGACCCAGTACTTC CASSLMGTIQETQYF
. TRBJ2-6 . TRBV9 TGTGCCAGCAGCGTAGGGAGCTCTGGGGCCAACGTCCTGACTTTC CASSVGSSGANVLTF
. TRBJ1-3 . TRBV30 TGTGCCTGGAGCGGGGGTGGGGCATTCGGAAACACCATATATTTT CAWSGGGAFGNTIYF
. TRBJ2-7 . TRBV28 TGTGCCAGCAGGCCGCTTATAGGGACATACCTTGACGAGCAGTACTTC CASRPLIGTYLDEQYF
. TRBJ1-2 . TRBV27 TGTGCCAGCAGACGTCCCTTGGGGGCTTCAATCTATGGCTACACCTTC CASRRPLGASIYGYTF
TRBD1 TRBJ1-5 few TRBV5-6 TGTGCCAGCAGCTTAGGAGGACAGGGTTCGAGCAATCAGCCCCAGCATTTT CASSLGGQGSSNQPQHF
. TRBJ2-3 . TRBV4-1 TGCGCCAGCAGCCAAGATCCCCGTTATACGCAGTATTTT CASSQDPRYTQYF
TRBD1 TRBJ1-5 . TRBV28 TGTGCCAGCAGTCAACCGGGACAGGGGGCTCAGCCCCAGCATTTT CASSQPGQGAQPQHF
TRBD2 TRBJ2-3 . TRBV7-2 TGTGCCAGCAGCTTATCAGCGGGGGCGCTCACAGATACGCAGTATTTT CASSLSAGALTDTQYF
TRBD2 TRBJ2-5 . TRBV6-5 TGTGCCAGCAGTTACTCCGGGACTAGCGGGGCAGAGACCCAGTACTTC CASSYSGTSGAETQYF
. TRBJ2-3 . TRBV6-6 TGTGCCAGCAGTACTATAGGAGATACGCAGTATTTT CASSTIGDTQYF
. TRBJ1-1 . TRBV7-3 TGTGCCAGCAGCTTTGACATATTGAACACTGAAGCTTTCTTT CASSFDILNTEAFF
. TRBJ1-3 few TRBV7-2 TGTGCCAGCAGCTTAGGGTCCCTGGCAGGCTCTGGAAACACCATATATTTT CASSLGSLAGSGNTIYF
TRBD2 TRBJ2-3 . TRBV5-1 TGCGCCAGCAGCTTGTTTTCCCTGAGTAGCGGGTTCGGAACAGATACGCAGTATTTT CASSLFSLSSGFGTDTQYF
. TRBJ2-6 . TRBV15 TGTGCCACCAGCCGCTTAGGAGGGGCCTCTGGGGCCAACGTCCTGACTTTC CATSRLGGASGANVLTF
. TRBJ1-4 . TRBV7-9 TGTGCCAGCAGCCCTCTAGATGAAAAACTGTTTTTT CASSPLDEKLFF